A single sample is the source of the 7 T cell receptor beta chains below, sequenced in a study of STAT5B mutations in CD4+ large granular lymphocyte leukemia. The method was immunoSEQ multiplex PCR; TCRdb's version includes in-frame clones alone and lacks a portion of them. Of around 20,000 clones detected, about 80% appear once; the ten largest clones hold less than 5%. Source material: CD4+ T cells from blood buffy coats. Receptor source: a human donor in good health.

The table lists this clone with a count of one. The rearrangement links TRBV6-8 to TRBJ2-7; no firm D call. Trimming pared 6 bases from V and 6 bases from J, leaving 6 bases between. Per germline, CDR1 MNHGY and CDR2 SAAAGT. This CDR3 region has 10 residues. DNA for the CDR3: TGTGCCAGCAGCCCCATCGAGCAGTACTTC. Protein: CASSPIEQYF.

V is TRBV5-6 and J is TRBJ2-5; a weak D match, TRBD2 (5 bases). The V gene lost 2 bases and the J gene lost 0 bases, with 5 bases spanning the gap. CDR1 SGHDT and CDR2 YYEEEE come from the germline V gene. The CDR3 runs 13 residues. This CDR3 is CASSFGNQETQYF. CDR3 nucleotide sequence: TGTGCCAGCAGCTTCGGGAACCAAGAGACCCAGTACTTC. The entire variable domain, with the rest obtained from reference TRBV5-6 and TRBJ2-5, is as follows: DAGVTQSPTHLIKTRGQQVTLRCSPKSGHDTVSWYQQALGQGPQFIFQYYEEEERQRGNFPDRFSGHQFPNYSSELNVNALLLGDSALYLCASSFGNQETQYFGPGTRLLVL.

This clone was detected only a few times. CDR3 amino acids: CASSQNTEAFF. The CDR3, as DNA: TGTGCCAGCAGCCAGAACACTGAAGCTTTCTTT. This sequence joins TRBV11-3 and TRBJ1-1; D ambiguous. The CDR3 covers 11 residues. The ends were cut back, 5 bases at V and 1 base at J, with 2 bases in the middle. Germline V gene sequence: CDR1 SGHNT, CDR2 YENEEA.

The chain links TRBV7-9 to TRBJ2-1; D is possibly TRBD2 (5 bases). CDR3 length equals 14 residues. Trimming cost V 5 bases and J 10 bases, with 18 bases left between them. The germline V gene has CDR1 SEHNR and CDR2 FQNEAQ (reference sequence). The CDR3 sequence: CASSLQLGVREQFF. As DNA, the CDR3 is TGTGCCAGCAGCCTCCAACTCGGGGTCAGGGAGCAGTTCTTC.

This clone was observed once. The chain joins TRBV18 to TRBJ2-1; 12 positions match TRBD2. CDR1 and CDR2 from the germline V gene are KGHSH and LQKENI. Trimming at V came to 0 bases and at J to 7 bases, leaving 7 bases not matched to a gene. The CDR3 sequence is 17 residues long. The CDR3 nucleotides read TGTGCCAGCTCACCACCGGGTCTAGCGGGAGGGCTAAATGAGCAGTTCTTC. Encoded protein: CASSPPGLAGGLNEQFF.

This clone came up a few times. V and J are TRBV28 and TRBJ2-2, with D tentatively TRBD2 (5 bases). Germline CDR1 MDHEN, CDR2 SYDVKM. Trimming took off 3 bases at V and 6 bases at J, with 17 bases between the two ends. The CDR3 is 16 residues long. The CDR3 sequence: CASSLGSPLGPGELFF. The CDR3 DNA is TGTGCCAGCAGTTTGGGGAGTCCTCTCGGACCCGGGGAGCTGTTTTTT.

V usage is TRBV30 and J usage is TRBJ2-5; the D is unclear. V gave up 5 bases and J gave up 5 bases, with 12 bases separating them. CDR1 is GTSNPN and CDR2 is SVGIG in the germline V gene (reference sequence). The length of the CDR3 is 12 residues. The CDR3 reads CAWGISRETQYF. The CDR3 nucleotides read TGTGCCTGGGGCATTTCGCGGGAGACCCAGTACTTC.